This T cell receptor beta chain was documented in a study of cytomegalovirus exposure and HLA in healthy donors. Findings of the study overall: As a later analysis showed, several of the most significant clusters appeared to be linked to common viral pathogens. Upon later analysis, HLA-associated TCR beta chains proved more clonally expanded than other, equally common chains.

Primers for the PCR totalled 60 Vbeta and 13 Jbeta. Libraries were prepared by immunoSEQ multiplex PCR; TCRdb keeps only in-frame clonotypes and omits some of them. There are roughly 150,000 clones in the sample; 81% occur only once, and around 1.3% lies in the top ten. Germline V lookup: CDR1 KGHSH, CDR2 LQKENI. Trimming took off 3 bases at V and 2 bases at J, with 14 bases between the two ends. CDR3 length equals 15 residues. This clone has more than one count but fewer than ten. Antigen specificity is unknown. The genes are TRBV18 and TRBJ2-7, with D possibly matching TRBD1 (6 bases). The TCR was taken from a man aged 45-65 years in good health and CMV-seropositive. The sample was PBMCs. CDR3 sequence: CASSPGVNRAYEQYF. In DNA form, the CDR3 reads TGTGCCAGCTCACCTGGTGTCAACAGGGCCTACGAGCAGTACTTC. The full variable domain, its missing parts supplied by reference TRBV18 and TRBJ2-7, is NAGVMQNPRHLVRRRGQEARLRCSPMKGHSHVYWYRQLPEEGLKFMVYLQKENIIDESGMPKERFSAEFPKEGPSILRIQQVVRGDSAAYFCASSPGVNRAYEQYFGPGTRLTVT.